The T cell receptor beta chain under discussion was sequenced for a study of T-cell memory formation after mild COVID-19. From the 5' RACE reads, TCRdb called clonotypes with MiXCR, one entry per CDR3 protein. The sample has around 100,000 distinct CDR3 sequences; 20% to 25% are singletons. The CDR3 contains 15 residues. The ends lost 5 bases at V and 0 bases at J; junction bases unmatched: 5. This clonotype was detected only a few times. The specimen was PBMCs or a T cell subset sorted from them (not recorded which). The clonotype was recovered from a man between 18 and 29 years old who had mild COVID-19 (a few samples of this study predate the infection). Cell type and time point are not known. This chain links TRBV12-3 or TRBV12-4 with TRBJ1-1; 8 bases are shared with TRBD1. The CDR3 sequence is CASSPDRGMNTEAFF. CDR3 coding DNA: TGTGCCAGCAGTCCAGACAGGGGTATGAACACTGAAGCTTTCTTT.